Below, 20 T cell receptor beta chains from the same sample are listed, as sequenced in a study of shared clonotypes between healthy human individuals. Cells designated naive CD8 were CD45RO-negative and were positively selected for CCR7, with terminally differentiated effector memory CD45RA+ cells excluded. Generated by immunoSEQ multiplex PCR, the TCRdb table keeps only in-frame clones and is missing some. Of around 1.9 million clones in the sample, 85% to 95% were seen once. The sample comprised naive CD8+ T cells from PBMCs. Receptor source: a man aged 18 to 30 in good health. Some clones in this sample may be carry-over from other donors' samples.

The rearrangement uses TRBV9 and TRBJ1-1; 7 nucleotides agree with TRBD1. The CDR3 loop spans 18 amino acids. Germline V gene data show CDR1 as SGDLS and CDR2 as YYNGEE. The V segment lost 4 bases and the J segment 1 base; nucleotides outside the gene matches: 16. CDR3 bases: TGTGCCAGCAGCCATAGTCCCGACAGGGACCCCAGGAACACTGAAGCTTTCTTT. The encoded protein is CASSHSPDRDPRNTEAFF.

This chain connects TRBV5-1 to TRBJ2-7; TRBD2 aligns across 10 bases. The CDR3 consists of 13 residues. V lost 3 bases, J lost 6 bases, and 3 bases stayed unmatched. The germline CDR1 and CDR2 sequences are SGHRS and YFSETQ. CDR3 loop: CASSWLAGVEQYF. CDR3 bases: TGCGCCAGCAGCTGGCTAGCGGGAGTCGAGCAGTACTTC.

For this clone: Other DNA variants within this sample encode the same CDR3. The chain is built from TRBV6-1 and TRBJ2-7; the match to TRBD1 covers 7 bases. V shed 4 bases and J 4 bases; nucleotides not matched to a gene: 4. Germline V lookup: CDR1 MNHNS, CDR2 SASEGT. CDR3 length: 13 amino acids. This chain's CDR3 is CASSGQGSYEQYF. In DNA form, the CDR3 reads TGTGCCAGCAGTGGACAGGGCTCGTACGAGCAGTACTTC.

The chain recombines TRBV13 with TRBJ2-1; perhaps TRBD2 as D (5 bases). CDR3 size: 16 residues. V was clipped by 3 bases and J by 1 base, with 13 bases between them. Germline CDR1 reads PRHDT; CDR2 reads FYEKMQ (reference sequence). In nucleotides, the CDR3 is TGTGCCAGCAGCTTGAAACTAGAGGTATCCTACAATGAGCAGTTCTTC. This encodes CASSLKLEVSYNEQFF.

CDR3 sequence: CASRPVGEGLGEQFF. CDR3 nucleotide sequence: TGTGCCAGCAGGCCGGTGGGGGAGGGCCTAGGTGAGCAGTTCTTC. The rearrangement links TRBV9 to TRBJ2-1, with 7 positions matching TRBD2. Germline CDR1 is SGDLS and CDR2 is YYNGEE. V lost 5 bases, J lost 9 bases, and 14 bases stayed unmatched. The CDR3 totals 15 residues.

This sequence joins TRBV10-3 and TRBJ2-2; D gene unclear. Germline CDR1 ENHRY, CDR2 SYGVKD. V lost 0 bases, J lost 5 bases, and 16 bases lay in between. The CDR3 contains 17 residues. The CDR3 spells CAISESGGGEGTGELFF. The CDR3 DNA reads TGTGCCATCAGTGAGTCAGGCGGCGGCGAAGGGACCGGGGAGCTGTTTTTT.

The chain carries TRBV27 and TRBJ2-4, with D possibly being TRBD1 (6 bases). This CDR3 has 17 amino acids. Germline V lookup: CDR1 MNHEY, CDR2 SMNVEV (reference sequence). The germline V and J ends were trimmed by 0 bases and 0 bases, with 12 bases remaining between them. As DNA, the CDR3 is TGTGCCAGCAGTTTATCGGGACACTATGAAGCCAAAAACATTCAGTACTTC. It yields the protein CASSLSGHYEAKNIQYF.

The J gene is TRBJ1-3, the V gene TRBV19; no clear D gene. The CDR3 loop spans 14 amino acids. CDR1 is LNHDA and CDR2 is SQIVND in the germline V gene (reference sequence). The germline V and J ends were trimmed by 3 bases and 9 bases, with 15 bases remaining between them. This CDR3 is CASSIDLEYATIYF. The CDR3 DNA reads TGTGCCAGTAGTATTGATCTTGAGTACGCCACCATATATTTT.

This chain joins TRBV5-6 and TRBJ1-2, with no clear D. The CDR3 has 15 amino acids. Germline lookup yields CDR1 SGHDT and CDR2 YYEEEE. Trimming removed 6 bases at V and 2 bases at J, with 17 bases between. Here the CDR3 reads CASTTRLDQNYGYTF. The CDR3 DNA reads as TGTGCCAGCACCACCCGGTTGGACCAGAACTATGGCTACACCTTC.

This clone showed up just once. This chain uses TRBV28 with TRBJ1-2, with D unclear. CDR3 length equals 15 residues. Trimming cost V 3 bases and J 1 base, with 12 bases left between them. Germline assignment: CDR1 MDHEN and CDR2 SYDVKM. The chain's CDR3 is CASSFTRGGNYGYTF. In DNA form, the CDR3 reads TGTGCCAGCAGTTTCACCCGAGGCGGTAACTATGGCTACACCTTC.

Here the CDR3 DNA reads TGTGCCAGCAGTCCCGGGACCAATCAGCCCCAGCATTTT. This sequence encodes CASSPGTNQPQHF. The genes are TRBV28 and TRBJ1-5; a possible D gene is TRBD1 (5 bases). The ends were cut back, 5 bases at V and 3 bases at J, with 8 bases in the middle. This CDR3 is built from 13 residues. Germline assignment: CDR1 MDHEN and CDR2 SYDVKM.

A note on this clone: Other DNA sequences in the sample encode the same CDR3. This rearrangement joins TRBV10-2 to TRBJ2-1; TRBD2 matches at 7 bases. Looked up from germline, CDR1 is WSHSY and CDR2 is SAAADI. Germline trimming cut 4 bases from V and 3 bases from J; bases unmatched to any gene: 6. The CDR3 length is 15 residues. CDR3: CASSGGLADYNEQFF. Written as DNA, the CDR3 is TGCGCCAGCAGTGGCGGGCTAGCGGACTACAATGAGCAGTTCTTC.

V gene TRBV30 combines with J gene TRBJ1-6; unclear D gene. V lost 1 base to trimming and J lost 7 bases, with 8 bases between them. Germline loops: CDR1 GTSNPN, CDR2 SVGIG (reference sequence). The CDR3 totals 13 residues. The CDR3 bases are TGTGCCTGGAGTGACACAGAGAATTCACCCCTCCACTTT. Translation: CAWSDTENSPLHF.

CDR3 amino acids: CASSPGWGYEQYF. The CDR3 region has the DNA TGTGCCAGCAGCCCTGGGTGGGGCTACGAGCAGTACTTC. The V gene is TRBV2, the J gene TRBJ2-7; D not certain. Trimming left V 6 bases short and J 3 bases short, with 12 bases between. Germline CDR1 reads SNHLY; CDR2 reads FYNNEI. The CDR3 loop spans 13 amino acids. The full variable domain, its missing parts supplied by reference TRBV2 and TRBJ2-7, is EPEVTQTPSHQVTQMGQEVILRCVPISNHLYFYWYRQILGQKVEFLVSFYNNEISEKSEIFDDQFSVERPDGSNFTLKIRSTKLEDSAMYFCASSPGWGYEQYFGPGTRLTVT.

The genes are TRBV28 and TRBJ2-7, with D tentatively TRBD1 or TRBD2 (5 bases each). Trimming shortened V by 5 bases and J by 5 bases, and 16 bases separated the two germline ends. The germline gives CDR1 MDHEN, CDR2 SYDVKM. CDR3 length equals 14 residues. In nucleotides, the CDR3 is TGTGCCAGCAGTAGGGACGGGGCGGAGAACGAGCAGTACTTC. Translation: CASSRDGAENEQYF.

The rearrangement joins TRBV5-6 to TRBJ1-1, with D uncertain. CDR1 and CDR2 from the germline V gene are SGHDT and YYEEEE. The CDR3 is made up of 12 amino acids. The ends were cut back, 5 bases at V and 7 bases at J, with 12 bases in the middle. The CDR3: CASSHPSGEAFF. CDR3 nucleotides: TGTGCCAGCAGTCATCCTTCAGGTGAAGCTTTCTTT. Together with reference TRBV5-6 and TRBJ1-1, the CDR3 gives the full variable domain: DAGVTQSPTHLIKTRGQQVTLRCSPKSGHDTVSWYQQALGQGPQFIFQYYEEEERQRGNFPDRFSGHQFPNYSSELNVNALLLGDSALYLCASSHPSGEAFFGQGTRLTVV.

This chain uses TRBV9 with TRBJ1-3; TRBD1 matches at 9 bases. Per the germline V gene, CDR1 is SGDLS and CDR2 is YYNGEE. This CDR3 spans 16 amino acids. V shed 0 bases, J shed 2 bases, and the junction held 3 bases outside the gene matches. The CDR3 here is CASSVDTGGPGNTIYF. For the CDR3, the DNA is TGTGCCAGCAGCGTAGATACAGGGGGCCCTGGAAACACCATATATTTT.

V is TRBV19 and J is TRBJ1-2; D gene ambiguous. V lost 3 bases and J lost 1, with 6 bases in between. CDR1 and CDR2 (germline): LNHDA, SQIVND (reference sequence). CDR3 length: 13 amino acids. The CDR3 here is CASSIGVNYGYTF. Written as DNA, the CDR3 is TGTGCCAGTAGTATCGGAGTTAACTATGGCTACACCTTC.

V and J are TRBV27 and TRBJ2-7; a weak D match, TRBD2 (5 bases). This CDR3 spans 15 amino acids. Germline-derived CDR1 and CDR2 are MNHEY and SMNVEV (reference sequence). Trimming cost V 5 bases and J 0 bases, with 14 bases left between them. In nucleotides, the CDR3 is TGTGCCAGCAGTCCCCGTGAGGGAAGCTCCTACGAGCAGTACTTC. Its translation is CASSPREGSSYEQYF.

J is TRBJ2-7 and V is TRBV6-5; D is perhaps TRBD2 (5 bases). This CDR3 has 16 amino acids. V lost 0 bases and J 4 bases, leaving 16 bases between the germline ends. Germline values: CDR1 MNHEY, CDR2 SVGAGI. In DNA form, the CDR3 reads TGTGCCAGCAGTTACTCAACGGGGAGAGCCCTTTACGAGCAGTACTTC. Residues: CASSYSTGRALYEQYF.